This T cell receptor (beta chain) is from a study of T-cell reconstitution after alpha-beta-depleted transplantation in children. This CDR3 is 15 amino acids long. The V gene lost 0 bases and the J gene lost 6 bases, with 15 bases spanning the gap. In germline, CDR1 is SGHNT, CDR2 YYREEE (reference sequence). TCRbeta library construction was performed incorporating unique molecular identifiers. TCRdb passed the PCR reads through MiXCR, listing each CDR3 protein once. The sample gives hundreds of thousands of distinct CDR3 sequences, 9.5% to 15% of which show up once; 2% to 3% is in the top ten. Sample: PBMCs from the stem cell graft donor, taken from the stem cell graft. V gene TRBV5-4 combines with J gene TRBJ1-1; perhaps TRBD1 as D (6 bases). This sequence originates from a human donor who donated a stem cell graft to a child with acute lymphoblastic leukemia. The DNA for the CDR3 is TGTGCCAGCAGCTTGGCCGCAGGGGAAAGGCCTGAAGCTTTCTTT. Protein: CASSLAAGERPEAFF.